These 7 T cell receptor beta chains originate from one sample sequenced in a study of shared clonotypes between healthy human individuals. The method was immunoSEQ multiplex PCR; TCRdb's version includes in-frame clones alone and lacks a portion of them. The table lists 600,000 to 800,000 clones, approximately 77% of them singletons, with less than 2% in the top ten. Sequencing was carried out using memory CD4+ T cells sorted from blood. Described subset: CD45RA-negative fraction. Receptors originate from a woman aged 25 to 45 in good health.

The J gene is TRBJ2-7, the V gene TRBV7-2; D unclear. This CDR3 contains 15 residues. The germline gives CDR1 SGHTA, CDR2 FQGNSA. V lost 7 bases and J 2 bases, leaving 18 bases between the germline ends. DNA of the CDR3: TGTGCCAGCACCCAACAGCCTGGGTCGACCTACGAGCAGTACTTC. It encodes CASTQQPGSTYEQYF. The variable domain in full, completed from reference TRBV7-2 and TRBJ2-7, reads GAGVSQSPSNKVTEKGKDVELRCDPISGHTALYWYRQSLGQGLEFLIYFQGNSAPDKSGLPSDRFSAERTGGSVSTLTIQRTQQEDSAVYLCASTQQPGSTYEQYFGPGTRLTVT.

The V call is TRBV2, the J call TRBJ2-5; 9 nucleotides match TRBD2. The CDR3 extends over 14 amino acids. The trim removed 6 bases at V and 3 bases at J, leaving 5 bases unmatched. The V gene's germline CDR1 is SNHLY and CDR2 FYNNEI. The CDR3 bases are TGTGCCAGCAGCGACGCGGGGGGGGAAGAGACCCAGTACTTC. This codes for CASSDAGGEETQYF.

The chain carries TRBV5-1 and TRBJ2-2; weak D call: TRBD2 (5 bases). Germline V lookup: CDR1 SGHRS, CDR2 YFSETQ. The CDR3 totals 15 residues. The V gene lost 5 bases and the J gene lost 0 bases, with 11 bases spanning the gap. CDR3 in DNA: TGCGCCAGCAGAAAGGACGGGACGAACACCGGGGAGCTGTTTTTT. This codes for CASRKDGTNTGELFF.

CDR3 DNA: TGTGCCAGCAGTCAACAGGGGCGGGATAGCAATCAGCCCCAGCATTTT. This codes for CASSQQGRDSNQPQHF. This rearrangement joins TRBV2 to TRBJ1-5, with 7 bases aligning to TRBD1. The V gene end was trimmed by 5 bases and the J gene end by 0 bases; junction bases not matched to a gene: 7. The germline V gene has CDR1 SNHLY and CDR2 FYNNEI. The CDR3 totals 16 residues.

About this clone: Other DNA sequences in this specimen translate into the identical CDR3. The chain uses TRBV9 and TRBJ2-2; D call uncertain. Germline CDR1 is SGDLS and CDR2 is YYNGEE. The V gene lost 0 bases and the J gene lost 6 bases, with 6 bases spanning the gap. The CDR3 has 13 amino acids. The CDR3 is CASSVVGSGELFF. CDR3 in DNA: TGTGCCAGCAGCGTAGTGGGCTCCGGGGAGCTGTTTTTT.

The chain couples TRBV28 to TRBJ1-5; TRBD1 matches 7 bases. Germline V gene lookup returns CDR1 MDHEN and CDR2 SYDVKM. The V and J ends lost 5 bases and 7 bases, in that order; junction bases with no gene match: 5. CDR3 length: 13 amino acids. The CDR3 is CASSLLQGQPQHF. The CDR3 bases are TGTGCCAGCAGTCTACTACAGGGGCAGCCCCAGCATTTT.

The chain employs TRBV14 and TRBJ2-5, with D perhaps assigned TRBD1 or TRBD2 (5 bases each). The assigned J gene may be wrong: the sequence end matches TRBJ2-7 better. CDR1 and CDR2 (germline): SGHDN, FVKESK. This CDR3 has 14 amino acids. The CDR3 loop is CASSRNGGLDEQYF. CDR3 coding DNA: TGTGCCAGCAGCCGAAATGGGGGTCTGGACGAGCAGTACTTC.